One and the same sample provided the 15 T cell receptor beta chains below, sequenced in a study of T-cell reconstitution after alpha-beta-depleted transplantation in children. Preparation of the TCRbeta library used unique molecular identifiers. TCRdb analysed the PCR reads with MiXCR anew, one entry per CDR3 protein. The sample includes hundreds of thousands of distinct CDR3 sequences, 16% seen only once; the top ten take under 1.2%. This material consisted of PBMCs from the stem cell graft donor, taken from the stem cell graft. The receptors come from a human donor who donated a stem cell graft to a child with acute myeloid leukemia.

This clonotype turned up a few times. The V call is TRBV5-5, the J call TRBJ2-7; D is unclear. V lost 2 bases, J lost 0 bases, and 6 bases lay in between. Germline V CDR1 and CDR2: SGHKS, YYEKEE (reference sequence). CDR3 size: 13 residues. The CDR3 DNA reads TGTGCCAGCAGCTTACAGAGCTCCTACGAGCAGTACGTC. Residues: CASSLQSSYEQYV.

The V and J genes are TRBV5-1 and TRBJ2-1, with D possibly matching TRBD1 (5 bases). Per the germline V gene, CDR1 is SGHRS and CDR2 is YFSETQ. V was shortened by 2 bases and J by 3 bases, with 21 bases between the two germline ends. The CDR3 length is 18 residues. CDR3 sequence reads: CASSFDSDKPFFYNEQFF. As DNA, the CDR3 is TGCGCCAGCAGCTTTGACAGTGACAAACCCTTTTTCTACAATGAGCAGTTCTTC.

This clonotype has only a few counts. The gene calls are TRBV6-1 and TRBJ1-4; the D is unclear. Germline V gene lookup returns CDR1 MNHNS and CDR2 SASEGT. With 6 bases removed from V and 6 bases from J, the gap between germline ends came to 17 bases. CDR3 length: 15 amino acids. CDR3 in amino acids: CASRLKNPGDEKLFF. CDR3 coding DNA: TGTGCCAGCAGACTCAAAAACCCAGGTGATGAAAAACTGTTTTTT.

This clonotype was seen repeatedly, ten times or more. J is TRBJ2-2 and V is TRBV7-9, with D perhaps given as TRBD1 or TRBD2 (5 bases each). V gave up 0 bases and J gave up 3 bases, with 11 bases separating them. The CDR3 covers 16 residues. The germline gives CDR1 SEHNR, CDR2 FQNEAQ (reference sequence). The CDR3 here is CASSLAPGTHTGELFF. The CDR3 DNA sequence: TGTGCCAGCAGCTTAGCTCCGGGGACCCACACCGGGGAGCTGTTTTTT.

Many counts were recorded for this clonotype. V gene TRBV29-1 combines with J gene TRBJ1-1; possible D gene TRBD1, 5 bases. This CDR3 contains 13 residues. CDR1 and CDR2 (germline): SQVTM, ANQGSEA. V was pared by 4 bases and J by 1 base, with 10 bases between. CDR3 in DNA: TGCAGCGTTGTTCGGGACTGGAACACTGAAGCTTTCTTT. Translated, it gives CSVVRDWNTEAFF.

For this clonotype: A much larger clone differs from this one at a single base, so this may be a read error. The chain is built from TRBV25-1 and TRBJ2-5, with D unclear. Trimming stripped 6 bases from V and 10 bases from J, with 12 bases between. The CDR3 is 11 amino acids. Per germline, CDR1 MGHDK and CDR2 SYGVNS. The CDR3 DNA reads TGTGCCAGCAGGGCACGTGGGGACCAGTACTTC. Translation: CASRARGDQYF.

CDR3 nucleotides: TGTGCCAGCAGCTCGGGACAGGGGGCGGACGGGGAGCTGTTTTTT. This gives the protein CASSSGQGADGELFF. This rearrangement joins TRBV11-3 to TRBJ2-2, with 12 bases identical to TRBD1. Trimming removed 4 bases from V and 7 bases from J; junction bases left unmatched: 4. The CDR3 loop spans 15 amino acids. Germline V gene data show CDR1 as SGHNT and CDR2 as YENEEA.

This clonotype was recorded at least ten times. The CDR3: CASSLEGHRNTGELFF. The CDR3 DNA reads as TGTGCCAGCAGCTTAGAGGGGCACAGGAACACCGGGGAGCTGTTTTTT. V gene TRBV7-9 combines with J gene TRBJ2-2, with a possible D match to TRBD1 (5 bases). CDR1 is SEHNR and CDR2 is FQNEAQ in the germline V gene (reference sequence). With 1 base removed from V and 1 base from J, the gap between germline ends came to 10 bases. The CDR3 covers 16 residues.

This clonotype was seen ten or more times. The gene calls are TRBV20-1 and TRBJ2-7, with D possibly called TRBD1 or TRBD2 (5 bases each). The CDR3 consists of 14 residues. The germline V gene has CDR1 DFQATT and CDR2 SNEGSKA (reference sequence). Trimming shortened V by 4 bases and J by 0 bases, and 13 bases separated the two germline ends. CDR3 sequence reads: CSATDGTVSYEQYF. CDR3 nucleotide sequence: TGCAGTGCTACTGATGGGACGGTCTCCTACGAGCAGTACTTC.

This chain joins TRBV20-1 and TRBJ1-1; the D is unclear. In germline, CDR1 is DFQATT, CDR2 SNEGSKA (reference sequence). The CDR3 consists of 11 residues. The V end lost 6 bases, the J end lost 6 bases, and 11 bases lay between the germline ends. DNA for the CDR3: TGCAGTGCCTCCATGGCCGCTGAAGCTTTCTTT. This encodes CSASMAAEAFF.

In this sample, this clonotype turned up a few times. The chain recombines TRBV20-1 with TRBJ2-5; 14 bases agree with TRBD2. Germline trimming cut 7 bases from V and 2 bases from J; bases unmatched to any gene: 12. In germline, CDR1 is DFQATT, CDR2 SNEGSKA (reference sequence). CDR3 size: 17 residues. Here the CDR3 reads CSVARTSGGTLQETQYF. CDR3 DNA: TGCAGTGTAGCCAGGACTAGCGGGGGGACCCTACAAGAGACCCAGTACTTC.

In its sample, this clonotype was seen many times. V is TRBV6-5 and J is TRBJ2-2, with D possibly TRBD1 on 5 matching bases. From germline, CDR1 is MNHEY and CDR2 SVGAGI. The CDR3 runs 16 residues. V was trimmed by 6 bases and J by 0 bases, leaving 14 bases between them. The CDR3 DNA sequence: TGTGCCAGCAGCCTCCGTGTAGGGGCGAACACCGGGGAGCTGTTTTTT. Amino acids: CASSLRVGANTGELFF.

The chain joins TRBV9 to TRBJ2-5, with no clear D. The CDR3 loop spans 14 amino acids. V lost 0 bases, J lost 5 bases, and 11 bases lay in between. Germline V gene lookup returns CDR1 SGDLS and CDR2 YYNGEE. CDR3 residues: CASSVGGVDETQYF. The CDR3 DNA is TGTGCCAGCAGCGTAGGAGGCGTGGATGAGACCCAGTACTTC.

This clonotype was detected only a few times. The rearrangement joins TRBV5-1 to TRBJ2-2; TRBD1 matches at 8 bases. After removal of 3 bases from V and 0 bases from J, the junction contained 4 bases not matched to a gene. Per the germline V gene, CDR1 is SGHRS and CDR2 is YFSETQ. The CDR3 sequence is 16 residues long. CDR3 protein: CASSWRQGSNTGELFF. In DNA form, the CDR3 reads TGCGCCAGCAGCTGGCGACAGGGGTCGAACACCGGGGAGCTGTTTTTT. The full variable domain, completed using reference TRBV5-1 and TRBJ2-2, is KAGVTQTPRYLIKTRGQQVTLSCSPISGHRSVSWYQQTPGQGLQFLFEYFSETQRNKGNFPGRFSGRQFSNSRSEMNVSTLELGDSALYLCASSWRQGSNTGELFFGEGSRLTVL.

This clonotype has only a few counts. The V call is TRBV7-2, the J call TRBJ2-1; 9 nucleotides agree with TRBD1. This CDR3 comprises 13 residues. Germline CDR1 and CDR2: SGHTA and FQGNSA. Unmatched junction bases numbered 4, after V lost 4 bases and J lost 9 bases. The CDR3 sequence: CASSWGQGSEQFF. In DNA, the CDR3 is TGTGCCAGCAGCTGGGGACAGGGTAGTGAGCAGTTCTTC.